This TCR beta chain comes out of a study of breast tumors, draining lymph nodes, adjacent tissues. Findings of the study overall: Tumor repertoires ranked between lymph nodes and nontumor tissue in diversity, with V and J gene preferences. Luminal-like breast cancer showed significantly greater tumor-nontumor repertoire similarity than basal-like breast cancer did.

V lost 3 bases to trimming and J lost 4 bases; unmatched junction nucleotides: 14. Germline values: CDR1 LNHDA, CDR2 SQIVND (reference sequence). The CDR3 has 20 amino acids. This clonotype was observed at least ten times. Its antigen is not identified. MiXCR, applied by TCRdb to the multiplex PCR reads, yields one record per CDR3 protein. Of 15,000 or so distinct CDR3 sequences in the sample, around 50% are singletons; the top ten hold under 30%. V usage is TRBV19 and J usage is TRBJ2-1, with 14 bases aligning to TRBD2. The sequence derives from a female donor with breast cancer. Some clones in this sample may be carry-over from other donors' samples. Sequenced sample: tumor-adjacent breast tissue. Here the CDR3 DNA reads TGTGCCAGTAGTATCCCCGGGACTAGCGGGAGAAAGGTTTGGTACAATGAGCAGTTCTTC. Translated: CASSIPGTSGRKVWYNEQFF.